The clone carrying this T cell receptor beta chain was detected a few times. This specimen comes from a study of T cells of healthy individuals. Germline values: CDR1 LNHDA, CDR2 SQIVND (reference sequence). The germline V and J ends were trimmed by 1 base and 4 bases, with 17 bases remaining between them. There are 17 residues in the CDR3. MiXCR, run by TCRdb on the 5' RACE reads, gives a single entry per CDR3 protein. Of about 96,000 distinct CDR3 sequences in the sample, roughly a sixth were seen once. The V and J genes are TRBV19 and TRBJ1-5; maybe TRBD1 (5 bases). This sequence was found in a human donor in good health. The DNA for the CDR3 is TGTGCCAGTAGTATAGGTCCGTTCAGGCGGGGGAATCAGCCCCAGCATTTT. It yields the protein CASSIGPFRRGNQPQHF.